Sequencing of this T cell receptor (beta chain) was carried out in a study of T cell repertoires in cytomegalovirus infection. Across the study: Public TCR beta signatures indicated both CMV infection and matching HLA type.

General study points: HLA-C-restricted TCR beta clonotypes specific for CMV led the ex vivo response. Identification of carriers of CMV plus the relevant HLA was achieved through cumulative public TCR beta family frequency.

The V gene's germline CDR1 is MNHEY and CDR2 SVGAGI. CDR3 size: 12 residues. Trimming shortened V by 8 bases and J by 7 bases, and 14 bases separated the two germline ends. TCRdb re-analysed the reads in MiXCR, keeping a single row per CDR3 protein. The sample consists of around 290,000 distinct CDR3 sequences, roughly 25% of them appearing once. This clonotype came up many times. Its antigen is undetermined. Sequencing input: PBMCs. This TCR was recovered from a human donor in good health (CMV status not recorded). Some clones in this sample may be carry-over from other donors' samples. The chain links TRBV6-5 to TRBJ1-2; a possible D gene is TRBD1 (5 bases). The CDR3 DNA sequence: TGTGCCAGCCGAAACCCCAGGGCTGGCTACACCTTC. Its protein is CASRNPRAGYTF.